These 9 T cell receptor beta chains were all obtained from the same sample, sequenced in a study of blood T cells in healthy people across ages (dated by TCRdb to 2014 to 2015). The library relied on 5' RACE. TCRdb lists the instrument as Illumina HiSeq 2500. A second PCR of 7 to 11 cycles was performed with a sample-barcoded 5' primer and a J-beta primer mix. TCRdb reprocessing: public reads trimmed at Q25 with fastp, clones called with MiXCR, in-frame beta chains kept. Rows are combined by CDR3 protein, so each entry shows the most common genes and DNA. This sample holds more than 700,000 distinct CDR3 sequences; 53% were observed only once. Jointly, the top ten make up roughly 37% of the sample. The sequencing input was blood. Every receptor here comes from a man of 80 years or more in good health.

This clonotype was detected only a few times. This chain joins TRBV10-3 and TRBJ1-1, with D possibly being TRBD1 (6 bases). Trimming cost V 6 bases and J 3 bases, with 8 bases left between them. Germline CDR1 ENHRY, CDR2 SYGVKD. CDR3 size: 12 residues. CDR3 nucleotides: TGTGCCATCAGGGACAGTTACACTGAAGCTTTCTTT. Amino acids: CAIRDSYTEAFF.

This clonotype was seen more than once but under ten times. The chain combines TRBV7-9 with TRBJ2-7, with D possibly being TRBD1 (5 bases). V was shortened by 5 bases and J by 9 bases, with 17 bases between the two germline ends. The CDR3 loop spans 13 amino acids. CDR1 is SEHNR, CDR2 FQNEAQ, per germline (reference sequence). The CDR3 DNA sequence: TGTGCCAGCAGCGCAACGGACAAGTCGGTGCAGTACTTC. As protein: CASSATDKSVQYF.

This clonotype has just a few counts. The V gene is TRBV5-1, the J gene TRBJ2-3, with 12 bases that match TRBD2. This CDR3 is built from 17 residues. V dropped 4 bases and J dropped 2; count of bases not matched to a gene: 8. Germline V gene sequence: CDR1 SGHRS, CDR2 YFSETQ. This CDR3 reads CASSRGLAGLLTDTQYF. The CDR3 DNA reads as TGCGCCAGCAGCCGGGGACTAGCGGGCCTTCTCACAGATACGCAGTATTTT.

As regards this clonotype: A much bigger clone sits one base away, suggesting this may be a read error. The gene calls are TRBV5-6 and TRBJ2-7, with D possibly TRBD1 on 5 matching bases. V shed 0 bases and J shed 7 bases, with 11 bases lying between them. The CDR3 sequence is 13 residues long. Germline V CDR1 and CDR2: SGHDT, YYEEEE. Here the CDR3 reads CASSLDRYNEQYF. The CDR3 DNA sequence: TGTGCCAGCAGCTTGGACAGGTACAATGAGCAGTACTTC.

The rearrangement links TRBV10-2 to TRBJ2-1; 8 bases map to TRBD2. CDR1 is WSHSY, CDR2 SAAADI, per germline. The ends lost 8 bases at V and 9 bases at J; junction bases unmatched: 12. The length of the CDR3 is 14 residues. The CDR3 spells CASRGREERSEQFF. The CDR3 nucleotides read TGCGCCAGCCGGGGGCGGGAGGAGCGCAGTGAGCAGTTCTTC.

This clonotype was counted a few times. This chain connects TRBV25-1 to TRBJ1-2, with 7 bases identical to TRBD1. The CDR3 runs 13 residues. Germline values: CDR1 MGHDK, CDR2 SYGVNS. The V segment lost 1 base and the J segment 4 bases; nucleotides outside the gene matches: 0. The CDR3: CASSESGGYGYTF. The CDR3 nucleotides read TGTGCCAGCAGTGAATCAGGGGGCTATGGCTACACCTTC.

The CDR3 region is CASSLQLAPPEQYF. For the CDR3, the DNA is TGTGCCAGCAGCCTACAACTAGCGCCACCCGAGCAGTACTTC. The V call is TRBV7-2, the J call TRBJ2-5; 7 bases fit TRBD2. TRBJ2-7 matches the DNA end more closely, so the J call is doubtful. The length of the CDR3 is 14 residues. Germline V lookup: CDR1 SGHTA, CDR2 FQGNSA.

V usage is TRBV6-1 and J usage is TRBJ2-7; TRBD1 might be the D (6 bases). Trimming pared 9 bases from V and 5 bases from J, leaving 11 bases between. Per germline, CDR1 MNHNS and CDR2 SASEGT. The CDR3 length is 11 residues. The CDR3 sequence is CASWDIHEQYF. CDR3 DNA sequence: TGTGCCAGTTGGGACATTCACGAGCAGTACTTC.

V usage is TRBV6-1 and J usage is TRBJ1-1; a possible D gene is TRBD1 (6 bases). This CDR3 is 15 amino acids long. V dropped 2 bases and J dropped 1 base, with 11 bases sitting between them. Germline V gene sequence: CDR1 MNHNS, CDR2 SASEGT. CDR3 loop: CASSEQGQRNTEAFF. The DNA for the CDR3 is TGTGCCAGCAGTGAACAGGGGCAACGGAACACTGAAGCTTTCTTT.